A single sample is the source of the 32 T cell receptor beta chains below, sequenced in a study of T cell repertoires in cytomegalovirus infection. MiXCR, applied by TCRdb to the reads, yields one record per CDR3 protein. The sample carries more than 500,000 distinct CDR3 sequences, approximately 16% recorded once. Sequenced sample: CD8+ T cells from PBMCs. These TCRs come from a human donor in good health (CMV status not recorded). Some clones in this sample may be carry-over from other donors' samples.

This clonotype was found many times. This chain joins TRBV7-9 and TRBJ2-1; TRBD1 agrees at 7 bases. The germline CDR1 and CDR2 sequences are SEHNR and FQNEAQ (reference sequence). This CDR3 has 15 residues. J lost 1 base, V lost 8 bases, and 8 bases had no gene match. CDR3 in DNA: TGTGCCAGCGAACAGGGGAAACCTTCCTACAATGAGCAGTTCTTC. Amino acids: CASEQGKPSYNEQFF. Complete variable domain (other parts from reference TRBV7-9 and TRBJ2-1): DTGVSQNPRHKITKRGQNVTFRCDPISEHNRLYWYRQTLGQGPEFLTYFQNEAQLEKSRLLSDRFSAERPKGSFSTLEIQRTEQGDSAMYLCASEQGKPSYNEQFFGPGTRLTVL.

This clonotype occurred many times. The DNA for the CDR3 is TGTGCCATCAGTGAAAGGGGGCCAGCGGGCTACACCTTC. It yields the protein CAISERGPAGYTF. The chain links TRBV10-3 to TRBJ1-2; 7 bases line up with TRBD1. V gave up 3 bases and J gave up 8 bases; unmatched junction bases: 6. The CDR3 is 13 residues long. The germline V gene has CDR1 ENHRY and CDR2 SYGVKD.

There are many counts of this clonotype. The CDR3 sequence is CASSYLQGAGEKLFF. CDR3 bases: TGTGCCAGCAGTTACCTACAGGGGGCAGGTGAAAAACTGTTTTTT. V usage is TRBV6-6 and J usage is TRBJ1-4; TRBD1 agrees at 9 bases. V lost 2 bases and J lost 7; bases outside the gene matches: 5. Germline loops: CDR1 MNHNY, CDR2 SVGAGI (reference sequence). CDR3 length: 15 amino acids.

This clonotype appeared many times. This chain connects TRBV7-9 to TRBJ2-3; 10 positions match TRBD2. The germline V gene has CDR1 SEHNR and CDR2 FQNEAQ (reference sequence). After removal of 6 bases from V and 0 bases from J, the junction contained 6 bases not matched to a gene. The CDR3 totals 16 residues. CDR3 region: CASSRAGGRSTDTQYF. CDR3 in DNA: TGTGCCAGCAGTCGAGCGGGGGGGCGTAGCACAGATACGCAGTATTTT.

This clonotype was recorded a few times. The chain joins TRBV29-1 to TRBJ2-1; 12 nucleotides line up with TRBD1. V dropped 7 bases and J dropped 9; count of bases not matched to a gene: 7. This CDR3 comprises 13 residues. Germline CDR1 reads SQVTM; CDR2 reads ANQGSEA. This CDR3 is CSESGTGGFEQFF. CDR3 sequence (DNA): TGCAGCGAGTCCGGGACAGGGGGCTTTGAGCAGTTCTTC.

The DNA for the CDR3 is TGTGCCAGCAGCTCGGCGCGGGACAGGGGTTACCATGAGCAGTTCTTC. Translation gives CASSSARDRGYHEQFF. V and J are TRBV5-6 and TRBJ2-1; 10 bases map to TRBD1. The CDR3 consists of 16 residues. Per germline, CDR1 SGHDT and CDR2 YYEEEE. The ends lost 3 bases at V and 8 bases at J; junction bases unmatched: 11. The whole variable domain, remainder taken from reference TRBV5-6 and TRBJ2-1, is DAGVTQSPTHLIKTRGQQVTLRCSPKSGHDTVSWYQQALGQGPQFIFQYYEEEERQRGNFPDRFSGHQFPNYSSELNVNALLLGDSALYLCASSSARDRGYHEQFFGPGTRLTVL.

J is TRBJ2-7 and V is TRBV27; 7 bases align to TRBD1. CDR3 size: 16 residues. V was clipped by 0 bases and J by 0 bases; unmatched bases: 5. CDR1 MNHEY and CDR2 SMNVEV come from the germline V gene (reference sequence). CDR3 nucleotide sequence: TGTGCCAGCAGTTTATCGGGACAGCCACTCTCCTACGAGCAGTACTTC. This gives the protein CASSLSGQPLSYEQYF.

This clonotype was recorded many times. V and J are TRBV12-5 and TRBJ2-5; D gene ambiguous. The CDR3 is made up of 13 amino acids. In germline, CDR1 is LGHNT, CDR2 FRNRAP. Trimming removed 0 bases from V and 1 base from J, with 3 bases in between. The CDR3 DNA reads as TGTGCTAGTGGTTTGGTCAGCCAAGAGACCCAGTACTTC. This translates into CASGLVSQETQYF.

The chain joins TRBV28 to TRBJ2-5, with TRBD2 identical over 12 bases. The V segment lost 5 bases and the J segment 3 bases; nucleotides outside the gene matches: 7. The germline V gene has CDR1 MDHEN and CDR2 SYDVKM. This CDR3 is 16 amino acids long. CDR3 protein: CASSQTWTSGKETQYF. The CDR3 region has the DNA TGTGCCAGCAGTCAGACCTGGACTAGCGGGAAAGAGACCCAGTACTTC.

This clonotype was observed many times. The chain couples TRBV7-9 to TRBJ2-3; 9 positions match TRBD2. The CDR3 loop spans 13 amino acids. Germline V gene sequence: CDR1 SEHNR, CDR2 FQNEAQ (reference sequence). V was pared by 7 bases and J by 6 bases, with 5 bases of the junction left unmatched. CDR3 nucleotides: TGTGCCAGCACCGCAGCGGGAGGTGATACGCAGTATTTT. Translation: CASTAAGGDTQYF.

This clonotype appeared many times. This chain uses TRBV6-5 with TRBJ2-5; D possibly corresponds to TRBD2 (5 bases). Trimming took 2 bases from V and 2 from J, leaving 6 bases between them. The CDR3 extends over 13 amino acids. Germline CDR1 MNHEY, CDR2 SVGAGI. CDR3 loop: CASSYPGQETQYF. CDR3 nucleotide sequence: TGTGCCAGCAGTTACCCGGGACAAGAGACCCAGTACTTC.

With regard to this clonotype: A read error may be the cause here, since a much bigger clone is one base away. CDR3 DNA sequence: TGTGCCAGCAGTTTCCTTCCTAACTATGGCTACACCTTC. Its protein product is CASSFLPNYGYTF. This chain uses TRBV27 with TRBJ1-2; no definite D call. The germline gives CDR1 MNHEY, CDR2 SMNVEV (reference sequence). CDR3 length: 13 amino acids. Trimming removed 3 bases at V and 0 bases at J, with 5 bases between.

This clonotype was seen many times. V usage is TRBV7-3 and J usage is TRBJ2-7, with a weak D call TRBD2 (6 bases). CDR1 SGHTA and CDR2 FQGTGA come from the germline V gene. Between the trimmed V and J ends, which lost 1 base and 3 bases, there was a span of 13 bases. This CDR3 contains 15 residues. The CDR3 sequence: CASSLSGDFLYEQYF. CDR3 coding DNA: TGTGCCAGCAGCTTAAGTGGGGACTTCCTCTACGAGCAGTACTTC.

V gene TRBV20-1 combines with J gene TRBJ2-7; 8 positions agree with TRBD1. Germline values: CDR1 DFQATT, CDR2 SNEGSKA (reference sequence). The CDR3 is 13 amino acids. V dropped 3 bases and J dropped 6; count of bases not matched to a gene: 7. CDR3 nucleotides: TGCAGTGCTAGGGACAGGGTTGTATCCGAGCAGTACTTC. As protein: CSARDRVVSEQYF.

This clonotype was seen many times. V is TRBV12-3 or TRBV12-4 and J is TRBJ1-4; no clear D gene. Trimming removed 2 bases at V and 5 bases at J, with 6 bases between. This CDR3 spans 13 amino acids. The CDR3 reads CASSLRSNEKLFF. CDR3 in DNA: TGTGCCAGCAGTTTACGATCGAATGAAAAACTGTTTTTT.

A note on this clonotype: It may be a read error: a sequence one base away is much more abundant. J is TRBJ2-2 and V is TRBV7-9, with 7 bases that match TRBD1. Germline CDR1 and CDR2: SEHNR and FQNEAQ (reference sequence). The CDR3 is 16 residues long. Trimming cost V 5 bases and J 4 bases; bases outside gene matches: 10. CDR3 sequence (DNA): TGTGCCAGCAGCACGACAGGGAGTATGGTCACCGGGGAGCTGTTTTTT. This translates into CASSTTGSMVTGELFF.

The chain couples TRBV3-1 to TRBJ2-1; D gene uncertain. There are 15 residues in the CDR3. With 0 bases removed from V and 4 bases from J, the gap between germline ends came to 10 bases. The germline V gene has CDR1 LGHDT and CDR2 YNNKEL (reference sequence). CDR3 bases: TGTGCCAGCAGCCAAGACCGGAGTTTTTACAATGAGCAGTTCTTC. The encoded protein is CASSQDRSFYNEQFF.

The rearrangement links TRBV29-1 to TRBJ2-1; D is undetermined. The V end was cut by 1 base, the J end by 0 bases, with 13 bases between. This CDR3 has 16 residues. Germline V gene data show CDR1 as SQVTM and CDR2 as ANQGSEA. The CDR3 coding sequence is TGCAGCGTTGAAGTGCCTCAGGTTAGCTCCTACAATGAGCAGTTCTTC. As protein: CSVEVPQVSSYNEQFF.

A note on this clonotype: This clone may be a read error of a much larger clone one base away. This chain connects TRBV12-3 or TRBV12-4 to TRBJ1-4; D uncertain. The germline V and J ends were trimmed by 1 base and 10 bases, with 10 bases remaining between them. The CDR3 loop spans 13 amino acids. The CDR3 sequence: CASSLGGSGKLFF. DNA for the CDR3: TGTGCCAGCAGTTTAGGCGGATCGGGAAAACTGTTTTTT.

The chain recombines TRBV6-6 with TRBJ2-7; 9 nucleotides match TRBD2. CDR1 and CDR2 (germline): MNHNY, SVGAGI (reference sequence). V trimming: 0 bases; J trimming: 2 bases; junction bases outside the gene matches: 5. This CDR3 is 16 amino acids long. The CDR3, as DNA: TGTGCCAGCAGTTACTCTAGGGAGCGGGGGGCCTACGAGCAGTACTTC. Amino acid sequence: CASSYSRERGAYEQYF.

This clonotype was seen many times. The chain carries TRBV7-6 and TRBJ2-3; D ambiguous. CDR3 length: 13 residues. Germline CDR1 and CDR2: SGHVS and FNYEAQ. V shed 0 bases and J shed 7 bases, with 8 bases lying between them. The CDR3 DNA is TGTGCCAGCAGCTTAGCCCCCGGTAATACGCAGTATTTT. This gives the protein CASSLAPGNTQYF.

Details on this clonotype: This may be a read error, as it is one base from a much larger clone. The chain combines TRBV6-1 with TRBJ2-7, with D unresolved. Germline CDR1 is MNHNS and CDR2 is SASEGT. The CDR3 spans 11 residues. Trimming pared 5 bases from V and 5 bases from J, leaving 7 bases between. The CDR3 coding sequence is TGTGCCAGCAGTTGTGGTAACGAGCAGTACTTC. Translating gives CASSCGNEQYF.

This clonotype was recorded at least ten times. This chain joins TRBV7-9 and TRBJ2-3; no firm D call. This CDR3 is built from 14 residues. V lost 1 base and J lost 5, with 10 bases in between. Germline values: CDR1 SEHNR, CDR2 FQNEAQ (reference sequence). The CDR3 coding sequence is TGTGCCAGCAGCTTAGAGGCTGCGGTAGATACGCAGTATTTT. Translation gives CASSLEAAVDTQYF.

There are a few counts of this clonotype. The chain links TRBV6-5 to TRBJ1-1, with D unclear. This CDR3 contains 14 residues. Trimming removed 2 bases from V and 2 bases from J, with 9 bases in between. The germline V gene encodes CDR1 MNHEY and CDR2 SVGAGI. The chain's CDR3 is CASSYTRSNTEAFF. The CDR3 DNA sequence: TGTGCCAGCAGTTACACCAGATCAAACACTGAAGCTTTCTTT.

The rearrangement links TRBV19 to TRBJ1-2; 9 bases map to TRBD1. This CDR3 comprises 14 residues. The J segment lost 6 bases and the V segment lost 5 bases, leaving 7 bases of the junction unmatched. Germline values: CDR1 LNHDA, CDR2 SQIVND (reference sequence). As DNA, the CDR3 is TGTGCCAGTAGTTTACAGGGGGCGCTGCATGGCTACACCTTC. Encoded protein: CASSLQGALHGYTF.

The sample holds one count of this clonotype. The V gene is TRBV4-1, the J gene TRBJ2-2; D possibly corresponds to TRBD2 (5 bases). V was cut by 2 bases and J by 5 bases, with 12 bases left in between. The CDR3 length is 15 residues. CDR1 and CDR2 (germline): MGHRA, YSYEKL. CDR3 coding DNA: TGCGCCAGCAGCCAATCTACCGGCGGGACCGGGGAGCTGTTTTTT. Residues: CASSQSTGGTGELFF.

J is TRBJ2-1 and V is TRBV9, with a possible D match to TRBD1 (6 bases). Trimming shortened V by 3 bases and J by 0 bases, and 13 bases separated the two germline ends. The CDR3 runs to 16 residues. Germline V lookup: CDR1 SGDLS, CDR2 YYNGEE. CDR3 nucleotide sequence: TGTGCCAGCAGCGCCCAGGGGAGATCCTCCTACAATGAGCAGTTCTTC. This gives the protein CASSAQGRSSYNEQFF.

This clonotype has ten or more counts. This chain connects TRBV6-6 to TRBJ1-1; tentatively, D is TRBD1 (5 bases). Germline V gives CDR1 MNHNY, CDR2 SVGAGI (reference sequence). V lost 4 bases to trimming and J lost 6 bases, with 18 bases between them. This CDR3 spans 15 amino acids. CDR3 protein: CASSFQDGWGPEAFF. In nucleotides, the CDR3 is TGTGCCAGCAGTTTTCAGGACGGGTGGGGCCCTGAAGCTTTCTTT.

The chain recombines TRBV7-9 with TRBJ2-3; D could derive from TRBD1 or TRBD2 (5 bases each). This CDR3 is built from 16 residues. Germline V gene lookup returns CDR1 SEHNR and CDR2 FQNEAQ (reference sequence). Trimming took off 5 bases at V and 2 bases at J, with 17 bases between the two ends. CDR3 DNA sequence: TGTGCCAGCAGCCATGGTCGGGACCGGCTCACAGATACGCAGTATTTT. Amino acid sequence: CASSHGRDRLTDTQYF.

Ten or more counts support this clonotype. The chain uses TRBV12-3 or TRBV12-4 and TRBJ1-5; no clear D gene. The V end lost 1 base, the J end lost 8 bases, and 12 bases lay between the germline ends. CDR3 size: 14 residues. CDR3 sequence reads: CASSLVAGREPQHF. DNA for the CDR3: TGTGCCAGCAGTTTAGTTGCGGGCCGGGAGCCCCAGCATTTT.

This clonotype was found a few times. The chain uses TRBV5-1 and TRBJ2-4; D unresolved. V shed 3 bases and J shed 2 bases, with 12 bases lying between them. The CDR3 spans 15 residues. Germline loops: CDR1 SGHRS, CDR2 YFSETQ. The CDR3 reads CASSSVMGTKNIQYF. The CDR3 DNA is TGCGCCAGCAGCTCCGTGATGGGAACCAAAAACATTCAGTACTTC.

The V and J genes are TRBV5-4 and TRBJ1-1, with unresolved D. CDR1 and CDR2 (germline): SGHNT, YYREEE (reference sequence). The CDR3 spans 12 residues. V lost 1 base, J lost 8 bases, and 9 bases lay in between. CDR3 sequence (DNA): TGTGCCAGCAGCTTGAGGAGCGCGGAAGCTTTCTTT. It encodes CASSLRSAEAFF.